The T cell receptor beta chain under discussion was sequenced for a study of T cell responses to AZD1222 COVID-19 vaccine. General study points: Vaccine-related CD4 TCRs covered spike, predominating at 160-218 and 743-854.

The ends were cut back, 3 bases at V and 5 bases at J, with 10 bases in the middle. Germline loops: CDR1 LGHDT, CDR2 YNNKEL (reference sequence). The CDR3 runs to 13 residues. The data were produced by immunoSEQ multiplex PCR, yet TCRdb's version contains in-frame clones alone and is incomplete. This sample's clone table lists about 140,000 clones. Concerning this clone: Its antigen is unknown.

This TCR derives from an adult in good health. Sequencing used peripheral blood. V and J are TRBV3-1 (or the pseudogene TRBV3-2) and TRBJ1-1; D gene ambiguous. CDR3 in DNA: TGTGCCAGCAGCCACGAGGGTAGAACTGAAGCTTTCTTT. This gives the protein CASSHEGRTEAFF.